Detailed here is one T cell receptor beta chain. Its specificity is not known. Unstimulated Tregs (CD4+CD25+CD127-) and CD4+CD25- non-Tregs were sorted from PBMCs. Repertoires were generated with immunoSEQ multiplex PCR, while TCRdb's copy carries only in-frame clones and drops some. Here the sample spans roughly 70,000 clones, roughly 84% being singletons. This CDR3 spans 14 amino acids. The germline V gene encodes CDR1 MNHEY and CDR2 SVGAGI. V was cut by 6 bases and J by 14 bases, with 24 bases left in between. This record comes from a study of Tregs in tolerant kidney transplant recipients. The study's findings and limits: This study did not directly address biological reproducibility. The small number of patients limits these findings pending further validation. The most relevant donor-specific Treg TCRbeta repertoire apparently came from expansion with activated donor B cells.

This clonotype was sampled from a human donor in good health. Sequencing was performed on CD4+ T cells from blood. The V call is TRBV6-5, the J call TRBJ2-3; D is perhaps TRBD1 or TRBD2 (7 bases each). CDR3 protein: CASSPLARQGLRYF. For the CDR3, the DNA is TGTGCCAGCAGCCCACTTGCACGACAGGGACTACGGTATTTT.